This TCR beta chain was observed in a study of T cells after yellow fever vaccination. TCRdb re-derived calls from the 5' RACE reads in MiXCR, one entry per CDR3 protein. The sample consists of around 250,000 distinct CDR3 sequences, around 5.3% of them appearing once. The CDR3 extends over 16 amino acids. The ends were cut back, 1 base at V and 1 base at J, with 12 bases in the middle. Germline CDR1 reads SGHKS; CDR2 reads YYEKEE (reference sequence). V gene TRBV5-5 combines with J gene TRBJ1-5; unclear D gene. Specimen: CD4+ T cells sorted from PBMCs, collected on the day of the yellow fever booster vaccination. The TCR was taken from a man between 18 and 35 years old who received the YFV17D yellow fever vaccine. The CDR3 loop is CASSLYPGGSNQPQHF. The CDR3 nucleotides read TGTGCCAGCAGCTTGTACCCGGGTGGGAGCAATCAGCCCCAGCATTTT.